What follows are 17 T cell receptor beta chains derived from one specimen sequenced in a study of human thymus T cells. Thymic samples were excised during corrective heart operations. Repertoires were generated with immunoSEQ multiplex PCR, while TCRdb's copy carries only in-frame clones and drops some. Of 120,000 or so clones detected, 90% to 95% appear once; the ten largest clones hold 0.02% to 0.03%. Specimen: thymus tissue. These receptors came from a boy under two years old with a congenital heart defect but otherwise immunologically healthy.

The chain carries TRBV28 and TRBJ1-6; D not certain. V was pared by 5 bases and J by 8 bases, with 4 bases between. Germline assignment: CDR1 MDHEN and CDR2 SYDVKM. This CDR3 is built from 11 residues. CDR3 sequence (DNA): TGTGCCAGCAGTGGGGATTCACCCCTCCACTTT. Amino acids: CASSGDSPLHF.

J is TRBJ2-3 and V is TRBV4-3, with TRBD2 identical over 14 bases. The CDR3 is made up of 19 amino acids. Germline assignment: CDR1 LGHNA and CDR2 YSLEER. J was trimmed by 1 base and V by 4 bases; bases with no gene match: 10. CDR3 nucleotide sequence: TGCGCCAGCAGCCCATTCCGACTAGCGGGGGGGCCGGGCACAGATACGCAGTATTTT. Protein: CASSPFRLAGGPGTDTQYF.

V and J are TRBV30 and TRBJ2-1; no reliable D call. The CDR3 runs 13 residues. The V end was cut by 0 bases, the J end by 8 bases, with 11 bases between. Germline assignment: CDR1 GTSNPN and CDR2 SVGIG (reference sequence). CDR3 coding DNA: TGTGCCTGGAGTGTAGAAGCATTTGATGAGCAGTTCTTC. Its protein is CAWSVEAFDEQFF.

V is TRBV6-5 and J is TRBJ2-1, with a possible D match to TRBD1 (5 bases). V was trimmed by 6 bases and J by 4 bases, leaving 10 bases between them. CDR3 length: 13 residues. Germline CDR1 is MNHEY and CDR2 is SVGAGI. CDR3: CASRGHLYNEQFF. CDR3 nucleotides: TGTGCCAGCAGAGGACACTTATACAATGAGCAGTTCTTC.

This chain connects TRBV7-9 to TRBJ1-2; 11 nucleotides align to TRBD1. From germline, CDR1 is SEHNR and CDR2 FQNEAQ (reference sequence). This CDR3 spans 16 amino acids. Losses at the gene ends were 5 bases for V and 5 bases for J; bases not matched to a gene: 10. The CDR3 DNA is TGTGCCAGCAGCATTTTCCGGGACAGGGGGTTTTATGGCTACACCTTC. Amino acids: CASSIFRDRGFYGYTF.

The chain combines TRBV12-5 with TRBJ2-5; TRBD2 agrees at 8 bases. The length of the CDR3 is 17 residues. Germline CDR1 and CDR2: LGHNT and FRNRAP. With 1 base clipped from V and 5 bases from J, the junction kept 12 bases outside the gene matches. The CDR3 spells CASGLEPWAGGEETQYF. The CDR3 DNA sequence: TGTGCTAGTGGTTTGGAGCCGTGGGCGGGGGGCGAGGAGACCCAGTACTTC.

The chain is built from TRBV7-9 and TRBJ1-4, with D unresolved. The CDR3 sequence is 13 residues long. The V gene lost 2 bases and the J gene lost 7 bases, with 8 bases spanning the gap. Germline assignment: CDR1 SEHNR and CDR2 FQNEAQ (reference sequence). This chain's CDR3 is CASSLRRGEKLFF. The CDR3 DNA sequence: TGTGCCAGCAGCTTAAGGCGGGGTGAAAAACTGTTTTTT.

The CDR3 DNA follows: TGTGCCAGCAGTGAAGGGGGACAGGGCAGCAATCAGCCCCAGCATTTT. Protein sequence: CASSEGGQGSNQPQHF. The chain couples TRBV2 to TRBJ1-5, with 9 bases matching TRBD1. Germline CDR1 reads SNHLY; CDR2 reads FYNNEI. The ends lost 1 base at V and 1 base at J; junction bases unmatched: 2. The CDR3 runs 16 residues.

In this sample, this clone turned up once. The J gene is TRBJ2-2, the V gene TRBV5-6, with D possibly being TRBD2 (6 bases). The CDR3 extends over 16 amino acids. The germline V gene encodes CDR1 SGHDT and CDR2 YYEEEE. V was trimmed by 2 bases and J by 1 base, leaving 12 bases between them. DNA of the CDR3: TGTGCCAGCAGCTTAGGAGGGAGGCGGAACACCGGGGAGCTGTTTTTT. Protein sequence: CASSLGGRRNTGELFF.

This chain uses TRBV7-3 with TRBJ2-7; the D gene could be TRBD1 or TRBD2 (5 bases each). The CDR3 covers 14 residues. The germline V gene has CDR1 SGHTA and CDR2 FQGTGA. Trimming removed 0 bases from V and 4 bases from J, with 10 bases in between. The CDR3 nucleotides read TGTGCCAGCAGCTTAACGGGCAGGGAGTACGAGCAGTACTTC. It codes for CASSLTGREYEQYF.

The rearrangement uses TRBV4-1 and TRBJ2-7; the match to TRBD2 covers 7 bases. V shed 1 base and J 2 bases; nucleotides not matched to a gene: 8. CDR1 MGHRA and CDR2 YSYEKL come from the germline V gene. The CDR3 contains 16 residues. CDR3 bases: TGCGCCAGCAGCCAAGTTAGGCTAGCGGATACCTACGAGCAGTACTTC. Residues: CASSQVRLADTYEQYF.

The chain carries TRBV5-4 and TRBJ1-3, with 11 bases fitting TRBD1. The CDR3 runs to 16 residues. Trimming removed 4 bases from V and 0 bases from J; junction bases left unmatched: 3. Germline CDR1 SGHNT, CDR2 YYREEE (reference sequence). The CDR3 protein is CASSPGTGGSGNTIYF. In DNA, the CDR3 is TGTGCCAGCAGCCCCGGGACAGGGGGCTCTGGAAACACCATATATTTT.

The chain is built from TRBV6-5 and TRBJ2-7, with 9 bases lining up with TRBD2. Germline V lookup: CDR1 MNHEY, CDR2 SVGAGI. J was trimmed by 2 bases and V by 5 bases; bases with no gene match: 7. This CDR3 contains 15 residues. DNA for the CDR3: TGTGCCAGCAGTCGGACTAGCGACCCCCCCTACGAGCAGTACTTC. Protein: CASSRTSDPPYEQYF.

CDR3 region: CAWSGHTLQDRREETQYF. The CDR3 DNA sequence: TGTGCCTGGAGTGGACACACCCTTCAGGACCGGAGGGAAGAGACCCAGTACTTC. The V and J genes are TRBV30 and TRBJ2-5; the D gene is possibly TRBD2 (6 bases). V lost 1 base, J lost 3 bases, and 24 bases lay in between. CDR3 length equals 18 residues. The germline V gene has CDR1 GTSNPN and CDR2 SVGIG (reference sequence). Using reference TRBV30 and TRBJ2-5 for the parts outside the CDR3, the full variable domain is SQTIHQWPATLVQPVGSPLSLECTVEGTSNPNLYWYRQAAGRGLQLLFYSVGIGQISSEVPQNLSASRPQDRQFILSSKKLLLSDSGFYLCAWSGHTLQDRREETQYFGPGTRLLVL.

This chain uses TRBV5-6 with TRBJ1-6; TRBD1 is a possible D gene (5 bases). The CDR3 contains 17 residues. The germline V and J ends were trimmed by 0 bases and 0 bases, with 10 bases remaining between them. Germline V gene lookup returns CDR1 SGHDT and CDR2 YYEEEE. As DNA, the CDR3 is TGTGCCAGCAGCTTGGGGGGGGAGAGCTCCTATAATTCACCCCTCCACTTT. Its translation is CASSLGGESSYNSPLHF.

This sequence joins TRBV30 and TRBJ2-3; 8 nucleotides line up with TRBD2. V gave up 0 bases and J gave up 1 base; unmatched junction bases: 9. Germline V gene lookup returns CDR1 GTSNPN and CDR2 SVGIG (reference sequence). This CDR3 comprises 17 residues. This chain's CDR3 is CAWSVTSEVAGTDTQYF. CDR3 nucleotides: TGTGCCTGGAGTGTGACTAGCGAAGTAGCAGGCACAGATACGCAGTATTTT.

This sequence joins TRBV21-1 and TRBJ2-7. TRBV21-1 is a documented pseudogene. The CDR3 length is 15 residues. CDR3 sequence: CASSRRWYHSYEQYF. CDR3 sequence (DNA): TGTGCCAGCAGCAGACGGTGGTATCACTCCTACGAGCAGTACTTC.